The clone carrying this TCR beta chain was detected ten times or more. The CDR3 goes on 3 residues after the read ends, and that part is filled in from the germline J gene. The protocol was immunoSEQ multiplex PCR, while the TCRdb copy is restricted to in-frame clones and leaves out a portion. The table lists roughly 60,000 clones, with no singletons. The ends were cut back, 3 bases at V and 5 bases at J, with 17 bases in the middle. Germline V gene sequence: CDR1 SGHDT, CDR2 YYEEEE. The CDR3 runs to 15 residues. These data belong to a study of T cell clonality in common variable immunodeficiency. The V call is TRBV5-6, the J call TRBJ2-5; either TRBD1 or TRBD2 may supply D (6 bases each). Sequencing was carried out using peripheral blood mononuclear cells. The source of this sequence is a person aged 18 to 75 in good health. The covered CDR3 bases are TGTGCCAGCAGCTCTGATTTAACAGGGAGGGAGACC. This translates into CASSSDLTGRET. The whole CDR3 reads CASSSDLTGRETQYF.